These 6 T cell receptor beta chains came from one sample sequenced in a study of T cells after posttransplantation cyclophosphamide. Sequenced by immunoSEQ multiplex PCR; TCRdb stores in-frame clones only, minus some. The sample lists about 24,000 clones, none appearing once, the ten largest making up under 7.5%. The sample taken for sequencing was PBMCs. The receptors were sampled from a woman aged 60-75 years in good health, CMV-negative, and a related stem cell transplant donor.

This clone was recorded at least ten times. For the CDR3, the DNA is TGTGCCAGCAGCCCCCGGGATAGGAGCTCCTACGAGCAGTACTTC. This translates into CASSPRDRSSYEQYF. The chain uses TRBV5-4 and TRBJ2-7; maybe TRBD2 (5 bases). There are 15 residues in the CDR3. Germline V CDR1 and CDR2: SGHNT, YYREEE (reference sequence). The germline V and J ends were trimmed by 4 bases and 0 bases, with 14 bases remaining between them. The variable domain in full, with the rest retrieved from reference TRBV5-4 and TRBJ2-7, is ETGVTQSPTHLIKTRGQQVTLRCSSQSGHNTVSWYQQALGQGPQFIFQYYREEENGRGNFPPRFSGLQFPNYSSELNVNALELDDSALYLCASSPRDRSSYEQYFGPGTRLTVT.

The chain employs TRBV14 and TRBJ2-1; 9 bases align to TRBD2. From germline, CDR1 is SGHDN and CDR2 FVKESK. This CDR3 spans 16 amino acids. The V segment lost 6 bases and the J segment 0 bases; nucleotides outside the gene matches: 6. CDR3 sequence (DNA): TGTGCCAGCAGACCCAATAGCGGGAGCTCCTACAATGAGCAGTTCTTC. Translating it yields CASRPNSGSSYNEQFF.

This clone was observed many times. The CDR3 loop is CASSVAGGSPLHF. DNA of the CDR3: TGTGCCAGCAGCGTAGCAGGGGGTTCACCCCTCCACTTT. The rearrangement uses TRBV9 and TRBJ1-6; the match to TRBD1 covers 7 bases. CDR3 size: 13 residues. The junction had 0 bases not matched to a gene; V was cut back by 0 bases and J by 9 bases. The germline CDR1 and CDR2 sequences are SGDLS and YYNGEE.

At least ten counts were recorded for this clone. The gene calls are TRBV19 and TRBJ1-2; D might be TRBD1 (6 bases). The CDR3 is made up of 13 amino acids. In germline, CDR1 is LNHDA, CDR2 SQIVND (reference sequence). The V gene lost 7 bases and the J gene lost 7 bases, with 16 bases spanning the gap. This CDR3 is CASTTGWVGGYTF. CDR3 coding DNA: TGTGCCAGTACGACAGGTTGGGTGGGTGGCTACACCTTC.

This clone was detected ten times or more. The chain's CDR3 is CAIRTDRDGLDTQYF. The CDR3 DNA follows: TGTGCCATCAGGACGGACAGGGACGGTTTGGATACGCAGTATTTT. This chain connects TRBV10-3 to TRBJ2-3, with 8 bases lining up with TRBD1. Losses at the gene ends were 6 bases for V and 6 bases for J; bases not matched to a gene: 11. CDR1 is ENHRY and CDR2 is SYGVKD in the germline V gene. This CDR3 is 15 amino acids long.

There are many counts of this clone. CDR3 protein: CASSERAGGRTGELFF. DNA for the CDR3: TGTGCCAGCAGTGAACGGGCGGGAGGTCGTACCGGGGAGCTGTTTTTT. This chain uses TRBV6-1 with TRBJ2-2, with TRBD2 matching 8 bases. Trimming at V came to 2 bases and at J to 5 bases, leaving 7 bases not matched to a gene. Germline V CDR1 and CDR2: MNHNS, SASEGT. The CDR3 has 16 residues.